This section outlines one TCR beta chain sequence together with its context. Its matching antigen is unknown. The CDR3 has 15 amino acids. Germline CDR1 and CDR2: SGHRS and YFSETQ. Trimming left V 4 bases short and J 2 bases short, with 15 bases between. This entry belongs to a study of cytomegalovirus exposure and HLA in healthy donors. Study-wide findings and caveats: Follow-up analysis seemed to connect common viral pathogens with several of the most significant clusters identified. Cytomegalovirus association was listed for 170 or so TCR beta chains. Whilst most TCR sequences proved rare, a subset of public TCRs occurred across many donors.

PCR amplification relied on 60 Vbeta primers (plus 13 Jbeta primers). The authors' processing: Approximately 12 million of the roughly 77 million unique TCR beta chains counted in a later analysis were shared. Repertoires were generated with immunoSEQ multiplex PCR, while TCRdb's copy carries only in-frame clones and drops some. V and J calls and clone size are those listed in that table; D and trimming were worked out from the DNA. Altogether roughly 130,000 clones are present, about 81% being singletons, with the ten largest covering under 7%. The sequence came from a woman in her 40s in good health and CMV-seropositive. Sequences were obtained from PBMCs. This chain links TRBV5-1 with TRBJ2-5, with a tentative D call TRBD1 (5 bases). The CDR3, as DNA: TGCGCCAGCAGCCAGAATGCAGGGCTACAAGAGACCCAGTACTTC. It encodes CASSQNAGLQETQYF.